The T cell receptor (beta chain) under discussion was sequenced for a study of regulatory T cells in long-lasting Graves disease. Germline V gene data show CDR1 as SGHAT and CDR2 as FQNNGV. The CDR3 covers 15 residues. With 4 bases removed from V and 0 bases from J, the gap between germline ends came to 10 bases. Arm-PCR of CDR3 regions and iRepertoire HTBI primers were the basis on which TCR beta libraries were built. In TCRdb, the multiplex PCR reads were re-called with MiXCR into one record per CDR3 protein. The sample includes about 540,000 distinct CDR3 sequences, about 14% of them seen just once. Time point indicated: newly diagnosed GD, antithyroid drugs for less than 3 months. From RNA extracted from PBMCs, the TCR library was made. The table lists this clonotype with many counts. The same data also went into a second study, on T cells in Graves' hyperthyroidism and ophthalmopathy.

V and J are TRBV11-2 and TRBJ1-5; D gene uncertain. This TCR derives from a man aged 30 to 45 with Graves disease. The source was peripheral blood mononuclear cells (PBMCs), collected at new diagnosis, from a patient treated with antithyroid drugs. Here the CDR3 reads CASSSDGYSNQPQHF. The CDR3 nucleotides are TGTGCCAGCAGCTCGGACGGCTATAGCAATCAGCCCCAGCATTTT.